This T cell receptor beta chain emerged from a study of T-cell memory formation after mild COVID-19. For the study at large: Across donors, TCR clusters were largely donor specific.

Study-level results: Contracting CD8+ clones were enriched in EMRA, CD4+ mainly in CM and EM. In pre-infection memory, a portion of responding clones appeared, which suggested that cross-reactive memory joined.

Deletions cut 0 bases from V and 3 bases from J, with 8 bases between. The germline V gene has CDR1 LNHNV and CDR2 YYDKDF (reference sequence). The CDR3 loop spans 14 amino acids. TCRalpha and TCRbeta libraries used 5'RACE with constant-segment primers and UMIs. Using its own MiXCR run on the 5' RACE reads, TCRdb lists one record per CDR3 protein. The table shows 350,000 or so distinct CDR3 sequences, with approximately 22% occurring only once. Concerning this clonotype itself: What it binds is not known.

This TCR was sampled from a man younger than 35 who had mild COVID-19 (a few samples of this study predate the infection). Cell type and time point are not known. The specimen was PBMCs or a T cell subset sorted from them (not recorded which). This chain joins TRBV15 and TRBJ1-2; the D is unclear. For the CDR3, the DNA is TGTGCCACCAGCAGAGACCCGGGGTACTATGGCTACACCTTC. Translation: CATSRDPGYYGYTF.